Listed below are T cell receptor beta chains from one sample, sequenced in a study of T cells in Graves' hyperthyroidism and ophthalmopathy. Each CDR3 protein is one row after TCRdb ran MiXCR on the multiplex PCR reads. The table has about 560,000 distinct CDR3 sequences, approximately 15% seen once. Source material: blood. Every receptor here comes from a young woman with Graves' hyperthyroidism. The CDR3 runs from the conserved cysteine through the conserved F or W. The D gene is left open where the match is weak. Only some rows state a clone size, as once, few, many or a class for expanded clones.

j_gene: TRBJ1-1
d_gene: NA
abundance: NA
v_gene: TRBV12-3/TRBV12-4
CDR3nt: TGTGCCACCCGGGAGGAGAAAGCTTTCTTT
CDR3aa: CATREEKAFF

j_gene: TRBJ2-5
d_gene: NA
abundance: many
v_gene: TRBV20-1
CDR3nt: TGCAGTGCTAGAGCCGGGACGGAGCAAGAGACCCAGTACTTC
CDR3aa: CSARAGTEQETQYF

j_gene: TRBJ2-7
d_gene: TRBD1
abundance: many
v_gene: TRBV6-2/TRBV6-3
CDR3nt: TGTGCCAGCAGGGTAAACAGGGGGAACGAGCAGTACTTC
CDR3aa: CASRVNRGNEQYF

j_gene: TRBJ2-4
d_gene: TRBD1
abundance: few
v_gene: TRBV7-8
CDR3nt: TGTGCCAGCAGCTTAGCGACAGGGGAACCCAAAAACATTCAGTACTTC
CDR3aa: CASSLATGEPKNIQYF

j_gene: TRBJ2-5
d_gene: TRBD2
abundance: few
v_gene: TRBV7-9
CDR3nt: TGTGCCAGTGAAGCGGGAGCTCTAGAGACCCAGTACTTC
CDR3aa: CASEAGALETQYF

j_gene: TRBJ2-3
d_gene: NA
abundance: many
v_gene: TRBV3-1
CDR3nt: TGTGCCAGCAGCCAGGGGGTTTACGATACGCAGTATTTT
CDR3aa: CASSQGVYDTQYF

j_gene: TRBJ1-5
d_gene: NA
abundance: NA
v_gene: TRBV28
CDR3nt: TGTGCCAGCAGTTTGGACAGTTACTATAGCAATCAGCCCCAGCATTTT
CDR3aa: CASSLDSYYSNQPQHF

j_gene: TRBJ1-3
d_gene: NA
abundance: many
v_gene: TRBV2
CDR3nt: TGTGCCAGCAGAAATCTAGGGAGCTCTGGAAACACCATATATTTT
CDR3aa: CASRNLGSSGNTIYF

j_gene: TRBJ2-4
d_gene: TRBD2
abundance: few
v_gene: TRBV10-3
CDR3nt: TGTGCCATCAGTGATAAGGACGGGAGGACCAAAAACATTCAGTACTTC
CDR3aa: CAISDKDGRTKNIQYF

j_gene: TRBJ1-1
d_gene: NA
abundance: many
v_gene: TRBV7-9
CDR3nt: TGTGCCAGCAGCAAGATGGGCTCGGCCAGAAACACTGAAGCTTTCTTT
CDR3aa: CASSKMGSARNTEAFF

j_gene: TRBJ2-7
d_gene: TRBD1
abundance: few
v_gene: TRBV11-2
CDR3nt: TGTGCCAGCAGCGACACTAGGACAGGGGCCTACGAGCAGTACTTC
CDR3aa: CASSDTRTGAYEQYF

j_gene: TRBJ1-1
d_gene: TRBD1
abundance: NA
v_gene: TRBV7-3
CDR3nt: TGTGCCAGCAGCTTCTCTCCGGGACAGGGGGAGAACACTGAAGCTTTCTTT
CDR3aa: CASSFSPGQGENTEAFF

j_gene: TRBJ1-1
d_gene: TRBD1
abundance: NA
v_gene: TRBV19
CDR3nt: TGTGCCAGTAGTACCCCGACAGGGTTGAACACTGAAGCTTTCTTT
CDR3aa: CASSTPTGLNTEAFF

j_gene: TRBJ1-5
d_gene: TRBD1
abundance: many
v_gene: TRBV24-1
CDR3nt: TGTGCCACCAGTGATTTGGGACAGGGTAAACAGCCCCAGCATTTT
CDR3aa: CATSDLGQGKQPQHF

j_gene: TRBJ2-1
d_gene: TRBD1
abundance: many
v_gene: TRBV7-9
CDR3nt: TGTGCCAGCAGCTACGGTGGGACAGGGAAAGGCAATGAGCAGTTCTTC
CDR3aa: CASSYGGTGKGNEQFF

j_gene: TRBJ1-2
d_gene: NA
abundance: many
v_gene: TRBV7-3
CDR3nt: TGTGCCAGCAGCTTAGAACCCGGGACCTATGGCTACACCTTC
CDR3aa: CASSLEPGTYGYTF

j_gene: TRBJ2-5
d_gene: TRBD2
abundance: many
v_gene: TRBV12-3/TRBV12-4
CDR3nt: TGTGCCAGCAGCTACTTGGGACTACAAGAGACCCAGTACTTC
CDR3aa: CASSYLGLQETQYF

j_gene: TRBJ2-3
d_gene: NA
abundance: NA
v_gene: TRBV7-2
CDR3nt: TGTGCCAGCAGCTTAGCCCCTAGCGGTTTGGGGGCCACAGATACGCAGTATTTT
CDR3aa: CASSLAPSGLGATDTQYF

j_gene: TRBJ1-5
d_gene: NA
abundance: many
v_gene: TRBV2
CDR3nt: TGTGCCAGCAGTGCCGGGTCCGGGGACTATCAGCCCCAGCATTTT
CDR3aa: CASSAGSGDYQPQHF

j_gene: TRBJ2-1
d_gene: TRBD2
abundance: many
v_gene: TRBV7-9
CDR3nt: TGTGCCAGCAGCCCAGCGGGGGGGCCGAGGGAGCAGTTCTTC
CDR3aa: CASSPAGGPREQFF

j_gene: TRBJ2-3
d_gene: NA
abundance: many
v_gene: TRBV2
CDR3nt: TGTGCCAGCAGTGTGGGGCGGGGTAGGACAGATACGCAGTATTTT
CDR3aa: CASSVGRGRTDTQYF

j_gene: TRBJ1-5
d_gene: NA
abundance: NA
v_gene: TRBV19
CDR3nt: TGTGCCAGTAGTATGGGGGGGTATCAGCCCCAGCATTTT
CDR3aa: CASSMGGYQPQHF

j_gene: TRBJ2-1
d_gene: TRBD2
abundance: many
v_gene: TRBV12-3/TRBV12-4
CDR3nt: TGTGCCAGCAGTTGGGGTCTAGCGGGAGATCACGATGAGCAGTTCTTC
CDR3aa: CASSWGLAGDHDEQFF

j_gene: TRBJ2-5
d_gene: NA
abundance: NA
v_gene: TRBV10-3
CDR3nt: TGTGCCATCAGTGAGATATACAGGGAGGTCGAGACCCAGTACTTC
CDR3aa: CAISEIYREVETQYF

j_gene: TRBJ1-1
d_gene: NA
abundance: many
v_gene: TRBV5-1
CDR3nt: TGCGCCAGCAGGACAGACGTCGACACTGAAGCTTTCTTT
CDR3aa: CASRTDVDTEAFF

j_gene: TRBJ2-1
d_gene: TRBD1
abundance: NA
v_gene: TRBV9
CDR3nt: TGTGCCAGCAGCGGCCGGGACAGACAATACAATGAGCAGTTCTTC
CDR3aa: CASSGRDRQYNEQFF

j_gene: TRBJ2-5
d_gene: TRBD2
abundance: few
v_gene: TRBV6-5
CDR3nt: TGTGCCAGCAGTTACTCCTCCCCCTTGCGGGGGGATTTGGAGACCCAGTACTTC
CDR3aa: CASSYSSPLRGDLETQYF

j_gene: TRBJ2-3
d_gene: TRBD2
abundance: NA
v_gene: TRBV20-1
CDR3nt: TGCAGTGCTAGCCAATTCGGGACTAGCGGGCTTGGGGGCACAGATACGCAGTATTTT
CDR3aa: CSASQFGTSGLGGTDTQYF

j_gene: TRBJ2-3
d_gene: TRBD2
abundance: NA
v_gene: TRBV6-4
CDR3nt: TGTGCCGGCAGTGATGGGTCCGGGGGGGACACAGATACGCAGTATTTT
CDR3aa: CAGSDGSGGDTDTQYF

j_gene: TRBJ2-1
d_gene: TRBD2
abundance: few
v_gene: TRBV7-9
CDR3nt: TGTGCCAGCAGCTTAAGACTGGCGGGGGGGCATAATGAGCAGTTCTTC
CDR3aa: CASSLRLAGGHNEQFF

j_gene: TRBJ2-5
d_gene: TRBD2
abundance: NA
v_gene: TRBV10-3
CDR3nt: TGTGCCATCAGTGGACTAGCGGGATACCAAGAGACCCAGTACTTC
CDR3aa: CAISGLAGYQETQYF

j_gene: TRBJ2-4
d_gene: NA
abundance: many
v_gene: TRBV6-1
CDR3nt: TGTGCCAGCAGACAGGGTAACATTCAGTACTTC
CDR3aa: CASRQGNIQYF